Listed below are T cell receptor beta chains from one sample, sequenced in a study of CD8+CD57+ T cells in acquired aplastic anemia. TCRdb redid the calling of the reads with MiXCR, one entry per CDR3 protein. This sample has more than 250,000 distinct CDR3 sequences, with 50% to 70% found just once. The sequencing sample was made of sorted CD4+, CD8+, or CD8+CD57+ T cells (not recorded which) from PBMCs. The receptors here all came from a human donor with severe aplastic anemia or a healthy control (not recorded which). CDR3s include the opening cysteine and the closing phenylalanine or tryptophan. A D gene is named only where the DNA matches it firmly. Size is stated for part of the rows, as once, few or many counts, or as a class when the clone is expanded.

v_gene	abundance	j_gene	d_gene	CDR3aa	CDR3nt
TRBV9	-	TRBJ2-1	-	CASSGSRRGFQDGFF	TGTGCCAGCAGCGGCTCGCGGAGGGGCTTCCAGGATGGGTTCTTC
TRBV18	few	TRBJ2-3	-	CASSPPPMQGSTDTQYF	TGTGCCAGCTCACCACCCCCTATGCAGGGGAGCACAGATACGCAGTATTTT
TRBV10-3	-	TRBJ2-7	-	CAISESYGTTYEQYF	TGTGCCATCAGTGAGTCGTATGGGACAACCTACGAGCAGTACTTC
TRBV6-2/TRBV6-3	-	TRBJ2-1	TRBD2	CASSYESGGSDEQFF	TGTGCCAGCAGTTACGAAAGCGGGGGGTCGGATGAGCAGTTCTTC
TRBV5-1	-	TRBJ1-1	TRBD1	CASSLEGLTGGDDAFF	TGCGCCAGCAGCTTGGAAGGGCTGACAGGGGGCGATGATGCTTTCTTT
TRBV29-1	-	TRBJ1-2	TRBD1	CSVVRDRDDYGYTF	TGCAGCGTAGTCCGGGACAGGGATGACTATGGCTACACCTTC
TRBV24-1	-	TRBJ2-1	-	CATLGITGGYNEQFF	TGTGCCACCTTAGGGATAACAGGAGGGTACAATGAGCAGTTCTTC
TRBV25-1	many	TRBJ1-2	TRBD1	CASSEGTGGAYGYTF	TGTGCCAGCAGTGAGGGGACAGGGGGGGCCTATGGCTACACCTTC
TRBV4-1	many	TRBJ2-7	-	CASSQDPRLSYEQYF	TGCGCCAGCAGCCAAGATCCCAGGTTATCCTACGAGCAGTACTTC
TRBV7-8	few	TRBJ1-2	-	CASSFGEAYGYTF	TGTGCCAGCAGCTTTGGGGAGGCCTATGGCTACACCTTC
TRBV2	-	TRBJ1-2	-	CASSEWDGNGYTF	TGTGCCAGCAGTGAGTGGGATGGAAATGGCTACACCTTC
TRBV24-1	few	TRBJ2-3	-	CATSDTQGYDTDTQYF	TGTGCCACCAGTGATACCCAGGGATACGACACAGATACGCAGTATTTT
TRBV6-6	many	TRBJ1-6	-	CASSPTGNSPLHF	TGTGCCAGCAGCCCGACAGGAAATTCACCCCTCCACTTT
TRBV7-2	-	TRBJ2-1	-	CASSPNGDQYNEQFF	TGTGCCAGCAGCCCGAACGGGGATCAATACAATGAGCAGTTCTTC
TRBV19	many	TRBJ2-3	TRBD2	CASSIASGGVADTQYF	TGTGCCAGTAGTATCGCTAGCGGGGGGGTCGCAGATACGCAGTATTTT